A single sample gave rise to the 27 T cell receptor beta chains below, sequenced in a study of blood T cell repertoires in COVID-19 (dated by TCRdb to about 2020). The library was prepared using the immunoSEQ multiplex PCR assay. TCRdb's version of the immuneACCESS table is confined to in-frame rearrangements and falls short of the full clone set. An unresolved V gene accounts for under half of the shortfall where checked; the remainder is of unknown origin. Recorded for this sample are over 200,000 clones; approximately 89% of them occurred a single time. Around 4% of the sample is in the top ten clones. The sample taken for sequencing was PBMCs or T cells enriched from blood (not recorded which). The source is a woman aged 30 to 39 with acute COVID-19.

This sequence joins TRBV6-5 and TRBJ1-5, with D perhaps TRBD1 (6 bases). Per the germline V gene, CDR1 is MNHEY and CDR2 is SVGAGI. There are 16 residues in the CDR3. The V end lost 4 bases, the J end lost 4 bases, and 17 bases lay between the germline ends. The CDR3 DNA sequence: TGTGCCAGCAGTTTGGGAAGGGGGACAACAAATCAGCCCCAGCATTTT. This codes for CASSLGRGTTNQPQHF.

The chain combines TRBV7-9 with TRBJ1-6; a possible D gene is TRBD1 (5 bases). V lost 6 bases to trimming and J lost 0 bases, with 15 bases between them. Germline V CDR1 and CDR2: SEHNR, FQNEAQ (reference sequence). The CDR3 is 17 amino acids. The CDR3 sequence is CASSSTGSSSYNSPLHF. CDR3 bases: TGTGCCAGCAGTTCTACAGGTTCCAGCTCCTATAATTCACCCCTCCACTTT.

The chain carries TRBV29-1 and TRBJ2-2; 8 bases match TRBD1. Germline V gene lookup returns CDR1 SQVTM and CDR2 ANQGSEA. This CDR3 comprises 15 residues. Losses at the gene ends were 4 bases for V and 1 base for J; bases not matched to a gene: 5. CDR3: CSVGPTGENTGELFF. CDR3 sequence (DNA): TGCAGCGTTGGCCCGACAGGGGAGAACACCGGGGAGCTGTTTTTT.

This clone was detected a few times. The chain combines TRBV28 with TRBJ1-2, with D hard to call. Trimming took off 3 bases at V and 4 bases at J, with 15 bases between the two ends. CDR1 MDHEN and CDR2 SYDVKM come from the germline V gene. This CDR3 has 15 residues. The CDR3 here is CASSLGASVLYGYTF. CDR3 coding DNA: TGTGCCAGCAGTTTGGGCGCCTCGGTCCTCTATGGCTACACCTTC.

The V gene is TRBV30, the J gene TRBJ2-3; D is possibly TRBD2 (6 bases). V was pared by 7 bases and J by 2 bases, with 13 bases between. There are 13 residues in the CDR3. The V gene's germline CDR1 is GTSNPN and CDR2 SVGIG (reference sequence). The CDR3, as DNA: TGTGCCTCCGCGGGGTGGGACACAGATACGCAGTATTTT. This sequence encodes CASAGWDTDTQYF. Based on the CDR3 plus reference TRBV30 and TRBJ2-3, the full variable domain is SQTIHQWPATLVQPVGSPLSLECTVEGTSNPNLYWYRQAAGRGLQLLFYSVGIGQISSEVPQNLSASRPQDRQFILSSKKLLLSDSGFYLCASAGWDTDTQYFGPGTRLTVL.

This clone was seen a single time. The chain combines TRBV30 with TRBJ1-3; no definite D call. Trimming took off 4 bases at V and 0 bases at J, with 10 bases between the two ends. The V gene's germline CDR1 is GTSNPN and CDR2 SVGIG (reference sequence). CDR3 length: 14 residues. The CDR3 DNA reads as TGTGCCTGGACACCGGGATCCTCTGGAAACACCATATATTTT. It specifies CAWTPGSSGNTIYF.

This chain uses TRBV30 with TRBJ2-1; D unclear. Trimming took off 4 bases at V and 0 bases at J, with 7 bases between the two ends. Germline CDR1 is GTSNPN and CDR2 is SVGIG (reference sequence). There are 13 residues in the CDR3. CDR3 nucleotide sequence: TGTGCCTGGACAGGCGACTCCTACAATGAGCAGTTCTTC. This sequence encodes CAWTGDSYNEQFF. Variable domain in full (rest from reference TRBV30 and TRBJ2-1): SQTIHQWPATLVQPVGSPLSLECTVEGTSNPNLYWYRQAAGRGLQLLFYSVGIGQISSEVPQNLSASRPQDRQFILSSKKLLLSDSGFYLCAWTGDSYNEQFFGPGTRLTVL.

This clone was picked up a small number of times. This chain uses TRBV27 with TRBJ2-7; weak D call: TRBD1 (5 bases). Trimming pared 2 bases from V and 3 bases from J, leaving 8 bases between. CDR3 length equals 13 residues. CDR1 and CDR2 from the germline V gene are MNHEY and SMNVEV (reference sequence). The CDR3 nucleotides read TGTGCCAGCAGTTTAGGCAGGGTCTACGAGCAGTACTTC. Its translation: CASSLGRVYEQYF.

The chain joins TRBV11-3 to TRBJ1-1; D is possibly TRBD1 (5 bases). Germline V lookup: CDR1 SGHNT, CDR2 YENEEA. CDR3 length equals 12 residues. V lost 5 bases and J 4 bases, leaving 8 bases between the germline ends. CDR3 protein: CASSQGLTEAFF. The CDR3 DNA reads TGTGCCAGCAGCCAGGGTCTCACTGAAGCTTTCTTT. The full variable domain, with the rest looked up from reference TRBV11-3 and TRBJ1-1, is EAGVVQSPRYKIIEKKQPVAFWCNPISGHNTLYWYLQNLGQGPELLIRYENEEAVDDSQLPKDRFSAERLKGVDSTLKIQPAELGDSAVYLCASSQGLTEAFFGQGTRLTVV.

The chain joins TRBV9 to TRBJ2-1; 7 nucleotides match TRBD2. Germline V gene sequence: CDR1 SGDLS, CDR2 YYNGEE. The CDR3 extends over 14 amino acids. With 2 bases clipped from V and 8 bases from J, the junction kept 7 bases outside the gene matches. CDR3 nucleotides: TGTGCCAGCAGCGTCGGAACAGCGGGGCATGAGCAGTTCTTC. Translation: CASSVGTAGHEQFF.

This chain connects TRBV10-1 to TRBJ1-5; D unclear. Trimming shortened V by 4 bases and J by 5 bases, and 9 bases separated the two germline ends. Germline loops: CDR1 WNHNN, CDR2 SYGVQD (reference sequence). CDR3 length equals 13 residues. CDR3 residues: CASSVALHQPQHF. As DNA, the CDR3 is TGCGCCAGCAGTGTGGCCCTTCATCAGCCCCAGCATTTT.

The chain couples TRBV29-1 to TRBJ2-5; 8 positions match TRBD2. The CDR3 covers 14 residues. The V and J ends lost 6 bases and 5 bases, in that order; junction bases with no gene match: 11. Germline V lookup: CDR1 SQVTM, CDR2 ANQGSEA. This CDR3 reads CSVTVLAGGETQYF. CDR3 DNA: TGCAGCGTAACGGTCCTAGCGGGTGGGGAGACCCAGTACTTC. The full variable domain, rest sourced from reference TRBV29-1 and TRBJ2-5, is SAVISQKPSRDICQRGTSLTIQCQVDSQVTMMFWYRQQPGQSLTLIATANQGSEATYESGFVIDKFPISRPNLTFSTLTVSNMSPEDSSIYLCSVTVLAGGETQYFGPGTRLLVL.

The chain links TRBV29-1 to TRBJ2-1, with TRBD2 matching over 11 bases. J was trimmed by 4 bases and V by 6 bases; bases with no gene match: 5. Germline loops: CDR1 SQVTM, CDR2 ANQGSEA. The CDR3 is 14 amino acids. CDR3 residues: CSVVGTSGYNEQFF. CDR3 coding DNA: TGCAGCGTGGTGGGGACTAGCGGTTACAATGAGCAGTTCTTC.

DNA for the CDR3: TGTGCCAGTAGTCCAAGGGACAGGTGGGTAGATCAGCCCCAGCATTTT. Translating gives CASSPRDRWVDQPQHF. V and J are TRBV19 and TRBJ1-5; 8 bases line up with TRBD1. The CDR3 has 16 residues. The trim removed 5 bases at V and 5 bases at J, leaving 11 bases unmatched. The germline gives CDR1 LNHDA, CDR2 SQIVND (reference sequence). Based on the CDR3 plus reference TRBV19 and TRBJ1-5, the full variable domain is DGGITQSPKYLFRKEGQNVTLSCEQNLNHDAMYWYRQDPGQGLRLIYYSQIVNDFQKGDIAEGYSVSREKKESFPLTVTSAQKNPTAFYLCASSPRDRWVDQPQHFGDGTRLSIL.

This clone was found once. The chain uses TRBV11-2 and TRBJ2-7, with 7 nucleotides matching TRBD2. Germline values: CDR1 SGHAT, CDR2 FQNNGV. V was clipped by 5 bases and J by 3 bases; unmatched bases: 1. The CDR3 runs to 12 residues. CDR3 sequence reads: CASSPGGYEQYF. In nucleotides, the CDR3 is TGTGCCAGCAGCCCGGGGGGCTACGAGCAGTACTTC.

The chain joins TRBV10-3 to TRBJ1-5; maybe TRBD1 (5 bases). Deletions cut 0 bases from V and 6 bases from J, with 9 bases between. Germline loops: CDR1 ENHRY, CDR2 SYGVKD. CDR3 length equals 14 residues. The CDR3 DNA is TGTGCCATCAGTGAGTCGGGGGGGAGTCAGCCCCAGCATTTT. This sequence encodes CAISESGGSQPQHF.

The chain recombines TRBV15 with TRBJ1-2, with 7 bases fitting TRBD1. Germline lookup yields CDR1 LNHNV and CDR2 YYDKDF (reference sequence). CDR3 size: 14 residues. The V gene end was trimmed by 0 bases and the J gene end by 10 bases; junction bases not matched to a gene: 8. DNA for the CDR3: TGTGCCACCAGCAGAGATCAGGGGGTTCAGTTCTACACCTTC. This translates into CATSRDQGVQFYTF.

This rearrangement joins TRBV6-5 to TRBJ1-1; TRBD1 matches 7 bases. Germline CDR1 is MNHEY and CDR2 is SVGAGI. V trimming: 6 bases; J trimming: 1 base; junction bases outside the gene matches: 5. This CDR3 comprises 14 residues. The CDR3 loop reads CASSKTGRNTEAFF. DNA for the CDR3: TGTGCCAGCAGCAAGACAGGGAGGAACACTGAAGCTTTCTTT.

The chain employs TRBV28 and TRBJ1-2; TRBD1 matches at 9 bases. The CDR3 contains 15 residues. CDR1 is MDHEN, CDR2 SYDVKM, per germline. With V trimmed by 4 bases and J by 1 base, 4 bases remained unmatched. CDR3 nucleotides: TGTGCCAGCAGTTCCCGGGACAGGGTTAACTATGGCTACACCTTC. This codes for CASSSRDRVNYGYTF.

This chain's CDR3 is CASSYNGRRPSNQPQHF. The DNA for the CDR3 is TGCGCCAGCAGCTACAACGGTCGGAGACCCAGCAATCAGCCCCAGCATTTT. The rearrangement joins TRBV5-1 to TRBJ1-5; D is unclear. CDR3 size: 17 residues. The germline V and J ends were trimmed by 3 bases and 1 base, with 17 bases remaining between them. Germline CDR1 reads SGHRS; CDR2 reads YFSETQ. The whole variable domain, remainder taken from reference TRBV5-1 and TRBJ1-5, is KAGVTQTPRYLIKTRGQQVTLSCSPISGHRSVSWYQQTPGQGLQFLFEYFSETQRNKGNFPGRFSGRQFSNSRSEMNVSTLELGDSALYLCASSYNGRRPSNQPQHFGDGTRLSIL.

This clone has only one observation. The rearrangement links TRBV19 to TRBJ1-1, with 8 bases matching TRBD1. CDR1 is LNHDA and CDR2 is SQIVND in the germline V gene (reference sequence). The trim removed 5 bases at V and 0 bases at J, leaving 8 bases unmatched. The CDR3 has 16 amino acids. CDR3 residues: CASSLRDRGLNTEAFF. In nucleotides, the CDR3 is TGTGCCAGTAGTTTGAGAGACAGGGGACTGAACACTGAAGCTTTCTTT.

V is TRBV3-1 (or the pseudogene TRBV3-2) and J is TRBJ2-5, with 16 nucleotides matching TRBD2. The V and J ends lost 2 bases and 5 bases, in that order; junction bases with no gene match: 5. This CDR3 is 17 amino acids long. Germline V gives CDR1 LGHDT, CDR2 YNNKEL (reference sequence). CDR3 sequence reads: CASSQSGLAGGPETQYF. CDR3 nucleotides: TGTGCCAGCAGCCAATCGGGACTAGCGGGGGGGCCTGAGACCCAGTACTTC.

The chain uses TRBV4-3 and TRBJ1-2; D is unresolved. CDR1 is LGHNA and CDR2 is YSLEER in the germline V gene. V was trimmed by 4 bases and J by 5 bases, leaving 17 bases between them. CDR3 size: 15 residues. The CDR3 reads CASSPFGVGDYGYTF. CDR3 nucleotide sequence: TGCGCCAGCAGCCCGTTTGGGGTGGGAGATTATGGCTACACCTTC.

As DNA, the CDR3 is TGTGCCAGCAGCGTACGGGACACCTTGAACACTGAAGCTTTCTTT. Translation: CASSVRDTLNTEAFF. The rearrangement links TRBV9 to TRBJ1-1; perhaps TRBD1 as D (6 bases). Trimming removed 1 base from V and 0 bases from J, with 10 bases in between. This CDR3 is built from 15 residues. CDR1 is SGDLS and CDR2 is YYNGEE in the germline V gene.

The chain links TRBV6-1 to TRBJ1-2, with a tentative D call TRBD1 (5 bases). The CDR3 is made up of 14 amino acids. Between the trimmed V and J ends, which lost 4 bases and 1 base, there was a span of 10 bases. Germline CDR1 reads MNHNS; CDR2 reads SASEGT. The CDR3 here is CASSGADSNYGYTF. CDR3 nucleotide sequence: TGTGCCAGCAGTGGGGCCGACAGTAACTATGGCTACACCTTC.

This clone was detected only once. The chain is built from TRBV7-8 and TRBJ1-5; 10 nucleotides align to TRBD1. Germline CDR1 and CDR2: SGHVS and FQNEAQ. The CDR3 is made up of 15 amino acids. With 5 bases clipped from V and 6 bases from J, the junction kept 7 bases outside the gene matches. The CDR3: CASSADRGQFQPQHF. CDR3 DNA: TGTGCCAGCAGCGCAGACAGGGGGCAATTTCAGCCCCAGCATTTT.

V and J are TRBV25-1 and TRBJ1-2; a possible D gene is TRBD1 (5 bases). V dropped 4 bases and J dropped 5 bases, with 11 bases sitting between them. The CDR3 totals 13 residues. The germline V gene has CDR1 MGHDK and CDR2 SYGVNS. CDR3 in DNA: TGTGCCAGCAGTGGTCAGGGCCCATATGGCTACACCTTC. It yields the protein CASSGQGPYGYTF.